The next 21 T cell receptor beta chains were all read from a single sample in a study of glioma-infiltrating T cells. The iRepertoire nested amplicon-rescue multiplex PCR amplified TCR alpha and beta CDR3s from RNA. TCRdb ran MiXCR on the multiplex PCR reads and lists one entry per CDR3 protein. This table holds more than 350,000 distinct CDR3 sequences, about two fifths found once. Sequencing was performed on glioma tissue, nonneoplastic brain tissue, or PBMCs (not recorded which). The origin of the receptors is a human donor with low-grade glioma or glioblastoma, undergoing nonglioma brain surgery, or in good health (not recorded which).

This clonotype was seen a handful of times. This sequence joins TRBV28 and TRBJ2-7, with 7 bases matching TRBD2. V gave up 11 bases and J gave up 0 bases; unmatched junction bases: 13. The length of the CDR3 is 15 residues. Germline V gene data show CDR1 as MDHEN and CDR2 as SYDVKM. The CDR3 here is CAASGLPLSSYEQYF. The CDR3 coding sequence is TGTGCCGCGTCGGGACTACCCCTTAGCTCCTACGAGCAGTACTTC.

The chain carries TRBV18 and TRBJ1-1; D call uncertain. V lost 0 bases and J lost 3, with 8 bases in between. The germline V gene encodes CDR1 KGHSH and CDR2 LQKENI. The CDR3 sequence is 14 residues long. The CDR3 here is CASSPPQPDTEAFF. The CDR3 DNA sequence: TGTGCCAGCTCACCACCCCAGCCCGACACTGAAGCTTTCTTT.

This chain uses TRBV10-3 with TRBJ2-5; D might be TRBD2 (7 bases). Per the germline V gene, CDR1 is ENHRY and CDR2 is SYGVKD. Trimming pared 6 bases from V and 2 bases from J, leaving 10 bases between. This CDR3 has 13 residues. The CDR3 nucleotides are TGTGCCATCAGACAGGGAGGGCAAGAGACCCAGTACTTC. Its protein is CAIRQGGQETQYF.

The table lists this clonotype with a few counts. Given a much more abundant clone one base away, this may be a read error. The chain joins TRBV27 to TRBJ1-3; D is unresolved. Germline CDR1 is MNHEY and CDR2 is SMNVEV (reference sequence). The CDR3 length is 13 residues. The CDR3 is CASSLNSGSTIYF. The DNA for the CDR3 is TGTGCCAGCAGTTTAAACTCTGGAAGCACCATATATTTT.

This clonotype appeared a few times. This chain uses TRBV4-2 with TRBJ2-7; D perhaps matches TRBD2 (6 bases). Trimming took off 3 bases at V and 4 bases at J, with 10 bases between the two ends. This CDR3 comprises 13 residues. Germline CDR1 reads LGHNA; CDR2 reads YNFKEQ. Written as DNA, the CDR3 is TGTGCCAGCAGCCAGAGCGGGCCATACGAGCAGTACTTC. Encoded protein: CASSQSGPYEQYF.

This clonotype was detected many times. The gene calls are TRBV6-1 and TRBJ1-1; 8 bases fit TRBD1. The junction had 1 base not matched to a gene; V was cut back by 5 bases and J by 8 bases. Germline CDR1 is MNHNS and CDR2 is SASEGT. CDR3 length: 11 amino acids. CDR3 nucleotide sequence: TGTGCCAGCAGTTGGGACAGGGAAGCTTTCTTT. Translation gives CASSWDREAFF.

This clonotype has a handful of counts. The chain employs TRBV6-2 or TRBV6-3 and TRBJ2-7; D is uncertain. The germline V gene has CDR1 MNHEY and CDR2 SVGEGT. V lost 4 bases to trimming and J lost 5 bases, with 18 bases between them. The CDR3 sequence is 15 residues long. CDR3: CASSSFLTVSDEQYF. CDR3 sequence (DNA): TGTGCCAGCAGTTCATTTTTGACGGTTAGTGACGAGCAGTACTTC.

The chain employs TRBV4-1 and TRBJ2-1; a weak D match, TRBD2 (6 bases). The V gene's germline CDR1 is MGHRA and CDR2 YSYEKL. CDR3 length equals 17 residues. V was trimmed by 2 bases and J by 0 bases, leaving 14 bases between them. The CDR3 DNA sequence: TGCGCCAGCAGCCAATCTCCGACTAGTTTCTCCTACAATGAGCAGTTCTTC. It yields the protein CASSQSPTSFSYNEQFF.

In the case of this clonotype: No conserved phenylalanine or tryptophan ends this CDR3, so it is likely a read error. The DNA of the CDR3 is TGCGCCAGCAGCCGCACGACAGGAAGGAACACTGAAGCTTTCTCT. This gives the protein CASSRTTGRNTEAFS. The rearrangement uses TRBV5-1 and TRBJ1-1; D possibly corresponds to TRBD1 (6 bases). V dropped 4 bases and J dropped 1 base, with 14 bases sitting between them. Germline V lookup: CDR1 SGHRS, CDR2 YFSETQ. The CDR3 has 15 amino acids.

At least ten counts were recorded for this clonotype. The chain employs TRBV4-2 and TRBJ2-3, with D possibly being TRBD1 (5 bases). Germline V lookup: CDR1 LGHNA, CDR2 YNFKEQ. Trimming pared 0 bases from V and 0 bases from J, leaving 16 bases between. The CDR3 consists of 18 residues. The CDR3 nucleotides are TGTGCCAGCAGCCAAGATTTTAATGTGGGGCTTAGCACAGATACGCAGTATTTT. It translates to CASSQDFNVGLSTDTQYF.

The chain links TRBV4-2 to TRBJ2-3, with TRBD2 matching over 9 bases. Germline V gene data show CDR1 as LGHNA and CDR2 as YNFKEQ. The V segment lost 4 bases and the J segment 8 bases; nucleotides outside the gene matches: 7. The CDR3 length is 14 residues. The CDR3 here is CASSLSGSAGTQYF. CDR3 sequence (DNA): TGTGCCAGCAGCCTTAGCGGGAGCGCAGGTACGCAGTATTTT.

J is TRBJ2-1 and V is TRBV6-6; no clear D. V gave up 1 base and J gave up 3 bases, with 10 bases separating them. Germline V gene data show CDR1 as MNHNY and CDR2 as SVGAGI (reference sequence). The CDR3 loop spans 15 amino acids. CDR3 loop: CASSYLRADYNEQFF. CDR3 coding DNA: TGTGCCAGCAGTTACTTACGGGCGGACTACAATGAGCAGTTCTTC.

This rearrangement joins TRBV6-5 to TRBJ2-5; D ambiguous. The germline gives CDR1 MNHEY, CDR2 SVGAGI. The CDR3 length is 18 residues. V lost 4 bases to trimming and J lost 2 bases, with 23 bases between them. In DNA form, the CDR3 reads TGTGCCAGCAGTTTCAAAATTACGGGCCATAGGCATCAAGAGACCCAGTACTTC. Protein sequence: CASSFKITGHRHQETQYF.

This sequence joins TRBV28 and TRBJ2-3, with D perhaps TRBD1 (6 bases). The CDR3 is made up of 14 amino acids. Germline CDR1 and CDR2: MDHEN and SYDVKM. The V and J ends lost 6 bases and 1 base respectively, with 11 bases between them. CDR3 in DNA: TGTGCCAGCAGCCGCCCAGGGGGCACAGATACGCAGTATTTT. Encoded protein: CASSRPGGTDTQYF.

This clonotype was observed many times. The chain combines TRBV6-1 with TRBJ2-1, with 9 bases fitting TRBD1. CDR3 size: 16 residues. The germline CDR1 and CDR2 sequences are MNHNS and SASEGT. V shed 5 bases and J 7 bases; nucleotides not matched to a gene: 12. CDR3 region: CASSSGQGFYSNEQFF. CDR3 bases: TGTGCCAGCAGTTCGGGACAGGGATTTTATTCGAATGAGCAGTTCTTC.

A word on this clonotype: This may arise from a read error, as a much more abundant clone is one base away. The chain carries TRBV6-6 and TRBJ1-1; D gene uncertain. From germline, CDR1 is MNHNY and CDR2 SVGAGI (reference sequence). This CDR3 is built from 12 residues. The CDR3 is CASRTPPLEASF. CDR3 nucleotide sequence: TGTGCCAGCAGGACTCCGCCACTTGAAGCTTCCTTT.

The CDR3 sequence: CASTNGGAGGLNEQFF. CDR3 DNA sequence: TGTGCCAGCACCAATGGTGGCGCGGGAGGCCTCAATGAGCAGTTCTTC. The chain uses TRBV6-2 or TRBV6-3 and TRBJ2-1; 8 positions agree with TRBD2. V dropped 7 bases and J dropped 6; count of bases not matched to a gene: 14. Looked up from germline, CDR1 is MNHEY and CDR2 is SVGEGT. The CDR3 runs 16 residues.

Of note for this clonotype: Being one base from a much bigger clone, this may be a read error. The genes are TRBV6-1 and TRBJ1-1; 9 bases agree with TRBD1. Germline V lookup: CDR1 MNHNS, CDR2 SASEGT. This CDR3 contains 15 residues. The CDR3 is CASCDLDRGDTEAFF. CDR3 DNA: TGTGCCAGCTGTGACCTGGACAGGGGTGACACTGAAGCTTTCTTT.

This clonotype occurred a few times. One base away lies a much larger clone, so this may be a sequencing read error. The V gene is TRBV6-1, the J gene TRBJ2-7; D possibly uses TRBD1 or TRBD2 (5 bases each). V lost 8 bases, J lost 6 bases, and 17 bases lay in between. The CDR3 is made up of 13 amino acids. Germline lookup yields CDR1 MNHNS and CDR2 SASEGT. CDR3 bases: TGTGCCAGCCAAATGGGGGAAGGGGTCGAGCAGTACTTC. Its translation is CASQMGEGVEQYF.

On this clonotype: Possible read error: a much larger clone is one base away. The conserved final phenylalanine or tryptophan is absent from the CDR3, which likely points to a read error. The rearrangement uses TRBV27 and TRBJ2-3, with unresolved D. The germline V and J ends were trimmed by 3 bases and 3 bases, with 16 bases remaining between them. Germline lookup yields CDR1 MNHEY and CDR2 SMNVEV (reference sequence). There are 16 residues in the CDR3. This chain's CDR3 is CASSLVGFSGTDTQYL. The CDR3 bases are TGTGCCAGCAGTTTGGTAGGGTTTAGTGGGACAGATACGCAGTATCTT.

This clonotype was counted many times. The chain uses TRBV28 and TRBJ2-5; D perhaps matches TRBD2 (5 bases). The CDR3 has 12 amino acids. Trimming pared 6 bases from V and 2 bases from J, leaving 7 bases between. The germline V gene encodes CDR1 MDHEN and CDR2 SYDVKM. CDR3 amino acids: CASSDYQETQYF. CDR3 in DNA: TGTGCCAGCAGCGACTATCAAGAGACCCAGTACTTC.